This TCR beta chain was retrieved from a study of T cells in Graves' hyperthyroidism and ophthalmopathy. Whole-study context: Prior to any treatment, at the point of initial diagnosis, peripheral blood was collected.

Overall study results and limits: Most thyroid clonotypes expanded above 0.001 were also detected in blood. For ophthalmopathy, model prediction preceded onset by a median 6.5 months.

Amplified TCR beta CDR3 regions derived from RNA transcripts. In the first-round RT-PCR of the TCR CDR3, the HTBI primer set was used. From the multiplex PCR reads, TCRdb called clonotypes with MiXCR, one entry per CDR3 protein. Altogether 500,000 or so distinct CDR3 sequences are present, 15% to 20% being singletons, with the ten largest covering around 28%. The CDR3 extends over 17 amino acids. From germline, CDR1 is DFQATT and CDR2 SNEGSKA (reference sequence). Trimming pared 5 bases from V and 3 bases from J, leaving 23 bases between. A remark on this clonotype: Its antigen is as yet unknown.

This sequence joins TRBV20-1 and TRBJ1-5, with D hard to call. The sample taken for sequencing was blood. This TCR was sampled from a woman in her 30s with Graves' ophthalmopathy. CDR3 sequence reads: CSAPLKGLGAINQPQHF. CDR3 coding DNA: TGCAGTGCTCCCCTGAAAGGGTTAGGAGCTATCAATCAGCCCCAGCATTTT.